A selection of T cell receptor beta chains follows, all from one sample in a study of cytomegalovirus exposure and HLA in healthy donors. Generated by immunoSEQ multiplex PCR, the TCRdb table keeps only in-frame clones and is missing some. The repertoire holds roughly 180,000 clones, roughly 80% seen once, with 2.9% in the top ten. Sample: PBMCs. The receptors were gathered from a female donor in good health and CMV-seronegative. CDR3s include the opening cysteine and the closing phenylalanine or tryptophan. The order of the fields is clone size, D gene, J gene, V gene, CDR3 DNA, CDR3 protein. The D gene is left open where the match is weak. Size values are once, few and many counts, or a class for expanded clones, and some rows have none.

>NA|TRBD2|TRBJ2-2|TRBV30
TGTGCCCAGGGACCGGGAGGCACCGGGGAGCTGTTTTTT
CAQGPGGTGELFF
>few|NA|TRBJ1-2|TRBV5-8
TGTGCCAGCAGCTTTACGGTGCGGTTTGGCTACACCTTC
CASSFTVRFGYTF
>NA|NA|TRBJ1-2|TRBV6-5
TGTGCCAGCAGTTACAATACAGGGCCAGACTATGGCTACACCTTC
CASSYNTGPDYGYTF
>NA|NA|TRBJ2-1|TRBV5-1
TGCGCCAGCAGCCCGGGACAACTGGGCAATGAGCAGTTCTTC
CASSPGQLGNEQFF
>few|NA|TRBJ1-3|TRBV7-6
TGTGCCAGCAGCTTAGGGGGAGTTGGAAACACCATATATTTT
CASSLGGVGNTIYF
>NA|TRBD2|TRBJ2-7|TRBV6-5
TGTGCCAGCAGTTATGGACTAGCGGGGGGGTACGAGCAGTACTTC
CASSYGLAGGYEQYF
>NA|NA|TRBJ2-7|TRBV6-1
TGTGCCAGCAGTGAATATTCGCCGGGACAGTACTTC
CASSEYSPGQYF
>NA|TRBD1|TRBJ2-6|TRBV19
TGTGCCAGTAGAACCCAGGGGGCCCGATCTGGGGCCAACGTCCTGACTTTC
CASRTQGARSGANVLTF
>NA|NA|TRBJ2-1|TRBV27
TGTGCCAGCAGGACCCTATTTGGGAGCTCCTACAATGAGCAGTTCTTC
CASRTLFGSSYNEQFF
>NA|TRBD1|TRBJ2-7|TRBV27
TGTGCCACCGGGACAGGGCGAAGCTACGAGCAGTACTTC
CATGTGRSYEQYF
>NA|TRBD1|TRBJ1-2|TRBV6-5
TGTGCCAGCAGTTACGGGGGGACAGGGCAAGGCTACACCTTC
CASSYGGTGQGYTF
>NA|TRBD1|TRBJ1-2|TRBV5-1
TGCGCCAGCAGCTTAATCCCGTTTGGGACAGGGGTTTTTCCCGCTGGCTACACCTTC
CASSLIPFGTGVFPAGYTF
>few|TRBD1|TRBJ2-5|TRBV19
TGTGCCAGTAGTGGACGGGACAGGTTGGAAGAGACCCAGTACTTC
CASSGRDRLEETQYF
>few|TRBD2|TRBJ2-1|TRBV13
TGTGCCAGCAGCTTAGGGGGCGGGAGGCTAGACAATGAGCAGTTCTTC
CASSLGGGRLDNEQFF
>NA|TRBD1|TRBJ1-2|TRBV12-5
TGTGCTAGTGGTCCCCTAGCCGAAACAGGGGTCTATGGCTACACCTTC
CASGPLAETGVYGYTF
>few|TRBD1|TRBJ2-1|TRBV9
TGTGCCAGCAGCGCCCGGGACAGATCCAAAAGCTCCTACAATGAGCAGTTCTTC
CASSARDRSKSSYNEQFF
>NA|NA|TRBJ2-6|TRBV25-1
TGTGCCAGCAGTGAAAGGACTCCTGGGGCCAACGTCCTGACTTTC
CASSERTPGANVLTF
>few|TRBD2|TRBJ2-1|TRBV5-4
TGTGCCAGCAGCTTCCCTAGCGGGGACAACAATGAGCAGTTCTTC
CASSFPSGDNNEQFF
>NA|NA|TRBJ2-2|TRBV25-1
TGTGCCAGCGCCCGGGGGGCAATCGGGGAGCTGTTTTTT
CASARGAIGELFF
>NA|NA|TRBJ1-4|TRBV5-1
TGCGCCAGCACTCCGAGTGGGGGGGCAACTAATGAAAAACTGTTTTTT
CASTPSGGATNEKLFF
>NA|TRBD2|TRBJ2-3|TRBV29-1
TGCAGCGTTGAGCCTAGCGGGAACACAGATACGCAGTATTTT
CSVEPSGNTDTQYF
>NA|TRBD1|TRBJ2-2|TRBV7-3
TGTGCCAGCAGCTCAGACAGGGGGCCACCCGGGGAGCTGTTTTTT
CASSSDRGPPGELFF
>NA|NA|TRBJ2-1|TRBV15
TGTGCCACCAGCCTAACCCTATCGGGCGCGGGGTACAATGAGCAGTTCTTC
CATSLTLSGAGYNEQFF
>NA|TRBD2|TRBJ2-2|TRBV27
TGTGCCAGCAGTTTAGCGGGAGGGCCCGTCACCGGGGAGCTGTTTTTT
CASSLAGGPVTGELFF
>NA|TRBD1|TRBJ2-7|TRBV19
TGTGCCAGTAGCCCGGACAGGGTCGCTTCCTACGAGCAGTACTTC
CASSPDRVASYEQYF
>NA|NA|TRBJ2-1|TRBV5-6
TGTGCCAGCAGCTTGGGGTCTATAGGACTGTATAATGAGCAGTTCTTC
CASSLGSIGLYNEQFF
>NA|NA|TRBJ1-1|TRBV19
TGTGCCAGTAGTACCCGCCCGCCCGGGAACACTGAAGCTTTCTTT
CASSTRPPGNTEAFF
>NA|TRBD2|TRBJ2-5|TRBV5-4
TGTGCCAGCAGCTGGGCCGCGACTAGCGGGGGGGCGTCCGGAGCCCAGTACTTC
CASSWAATSGGASGAQYF
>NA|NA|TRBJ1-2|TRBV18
TGTGCCAGCTCACCGTACTTCCAGGGGATTATCTATGGCTACACCTTC
CASSPYFQGIIYGYTF
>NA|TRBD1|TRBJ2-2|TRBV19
TGTGCCAGTGACTTAGGGGCAGGGGGAACCGGGGAGCTGTTTTTT
CASDLGAGGTGELFF
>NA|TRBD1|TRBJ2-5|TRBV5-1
TGCGCCAGCAGCTTTGGACAGGGGCAAGAGACCCAGTACTTC
CASSFGQGQETQYF
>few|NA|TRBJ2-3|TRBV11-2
TGTGCCAGCAGCTCGGGAGTAATAGCCCAGAGTGGTACAGATACGCAGTATTTT
CASSSGVIAQSGTDTQYF
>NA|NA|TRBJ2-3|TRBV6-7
TGTGCCAGCAGGACCGCGGTGAATGCACAAGATACGCAGTATTTT
CASRTAVNAQDTQYF
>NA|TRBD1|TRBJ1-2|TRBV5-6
TGTGCCAGCAGCTTGCAGACCTGGACAGGGGGCGGCTACACCTTC
CASSLQTWTGGGYTF
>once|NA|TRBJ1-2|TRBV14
TGTGCCAGCAGCCCCCTCGAGGGAAGGGAAAACTATGGCTACACCTTC
CASSPLEGRENYGYTF
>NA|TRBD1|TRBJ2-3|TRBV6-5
TGTGCCAGCAGTTACTCGGGGACAGGTGGGACAGATACGCAGTATTTT
CASSYSGTGGTDTQYF
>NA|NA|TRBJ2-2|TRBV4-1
TGCGCCAGCAGCCCCGGACTTAGTCCCACCGGGGAGCTGTTTTTT
CASSPGLSPTGELFF
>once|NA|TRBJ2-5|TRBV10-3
TGTGCCATCAGTGGGCCGGGAAGCCAAGAGACCCAGTACTTC
CAISGPGSQETQYF
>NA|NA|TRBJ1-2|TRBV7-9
TGTGCCAGCAGCCCCAGGGGTAGCTATGGCTACACCTTC
CASSPRGSYGYTF
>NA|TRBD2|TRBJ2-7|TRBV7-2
TGTGCCAGCAGCGCACCGGGGGGTTCCTACGAGCAGTACTTC
CASSAPGGSYEQYF
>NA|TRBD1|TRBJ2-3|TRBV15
TGTGCCACCAGCCAGGGGCGAGTTCAGGGGGTTACGCAGTATTTT
CATSQGRVQGVTQYF
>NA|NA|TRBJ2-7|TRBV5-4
TGTGCCAGCAGCTTGGGCCCAGGGGACTACGAGCAGTACTTC
CASSLGPGDYEQYF
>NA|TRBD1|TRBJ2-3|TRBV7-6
TGTGCCAGCAGCTTCGACAGGGAACGCACAGATACGCAGTATTTT
CASSFDRERTDTQYF
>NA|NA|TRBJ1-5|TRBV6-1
TGTGCCAGCGGCTGGTATCAGCCCCAGCATTTT
CASGWYQPQHF
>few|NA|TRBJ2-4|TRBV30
TGTGCCTGGAGTGTAGACAGCCATCGAGCCAAAAACATTCAGTACTTC
CAWSVDSHRAKNIQYF
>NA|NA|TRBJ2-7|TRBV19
TGTGCCAGTAGTTTCGCCAGGGGCTACGAGCAGTACTTC
CASSFARGYEQYF
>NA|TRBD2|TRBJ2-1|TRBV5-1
TGCGCCAGCAGCTCAGGACTAGCGGGAGTCCTTTACAATGAGCAGTTCTTC
CASSSGLAGVLYNEQFF
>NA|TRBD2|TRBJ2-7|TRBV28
TGTGCCAGCAGCCTTAGCGGGAGCTTTCACTACGAGCAGTACTTC
CASSLSGSFHYEQYF
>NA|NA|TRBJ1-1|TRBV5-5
TGTGCCAGCAGCTTTCAACCAGGGCCGGGCACTGAAGCTTTCTTT
CASSFQPGPGTEAFF
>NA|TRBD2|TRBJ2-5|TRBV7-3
TGTGCCAGCAGCACGGGGGCTAGCGGGAGGGAGACCCAGTACTTC
CASSTGASGRETQYF
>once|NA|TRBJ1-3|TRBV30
TGTGCCCGGCGAACCTTCGGAGTAGGAAACACCATATATTTT
CARRTFGVGNTIYF